These 2 T cell receptor beta chains came from one sample sequenced in a study of neurological immune-mediated disorders. MiXCR, applied by TCRdb to the 5' RACE reads, yields one record per CDR3 protein. There are about 80,000 distinct CDR3 sequences in the sample; 4.3% occur only once, and approximately 5.7% lies in the top ten. The time point is: longitudinal time-point 3. The sample consisted of PBMCs. All receptors come from a woman aged 60-75 years with multiple sclerosis.

V usage is TRBV20-1 and J usage is TRBJ2-7; TRBD1 aligns across 10 bases. The CDR3 has 14 residues. Trimming at V came to 3 bases and at J to 3 bases, leaving 5 bases not matched to a gene. Germline loops: CDR1 DFQATT, CDR2 SNEGSKA (reference sequence). In DNA, the CDR3 is TGCAGTGCTAGGGGGGGACAGGGGTTCTACGAGCAGTACTTC. Amino acids: CSARGGQGFYEQYF.

This clonotype has ten or more counts. The CDR3 DNA follows: TGCGCCAGCAGCTTGGATTTAGCGGGGGGTGGTGAGCAGTTCTTC. This translates into CASSLDLAGGGEQFF. This chain joins TRBV5-1 and TRBJ2-1, with TRBD2 matching over 10 bases. Germline V gene data show CDR1 as SGHRS and CDR2 as YFSETQ. There are 15 residues in the CDR3. The J segment lost 9 bases and the V segment lost 0 bases, leaving 6 bases of the junction unmatched.